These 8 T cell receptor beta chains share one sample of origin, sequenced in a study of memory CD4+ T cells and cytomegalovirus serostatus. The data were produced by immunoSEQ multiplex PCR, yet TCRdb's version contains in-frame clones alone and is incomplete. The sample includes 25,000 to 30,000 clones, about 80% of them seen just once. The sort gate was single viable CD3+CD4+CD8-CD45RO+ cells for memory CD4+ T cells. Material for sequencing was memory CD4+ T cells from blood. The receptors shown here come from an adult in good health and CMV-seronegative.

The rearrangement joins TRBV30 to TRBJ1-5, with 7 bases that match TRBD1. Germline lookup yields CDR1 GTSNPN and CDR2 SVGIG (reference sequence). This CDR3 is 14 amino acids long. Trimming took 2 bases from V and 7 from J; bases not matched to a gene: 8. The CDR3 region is CAWSRQGFDQPQHF. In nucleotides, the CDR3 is TGTGCCTGGAGTAGACAGGGCTTTGACCAGCCCCAGCATTTT. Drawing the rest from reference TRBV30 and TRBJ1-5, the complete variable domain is SQTIHQWPATLVQPVGSPLSLECTVEGTSNPNLYWYRQAAGRGLQLLFYSVGIGQISSEVPQNLSASRPQDRQFILSSKKLLLSDSGFYLCAWSRQGFDQPQHFGDGTRLSIL.

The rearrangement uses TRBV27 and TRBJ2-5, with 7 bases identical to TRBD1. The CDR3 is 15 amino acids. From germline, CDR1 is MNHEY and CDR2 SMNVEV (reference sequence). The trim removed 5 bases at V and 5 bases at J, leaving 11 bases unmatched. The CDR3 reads CASSARQGSGETQYF. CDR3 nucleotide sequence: TGTGCCAGCAGTGCCCGACAGGGATCGGGGGAGACCCAGTACTTC.

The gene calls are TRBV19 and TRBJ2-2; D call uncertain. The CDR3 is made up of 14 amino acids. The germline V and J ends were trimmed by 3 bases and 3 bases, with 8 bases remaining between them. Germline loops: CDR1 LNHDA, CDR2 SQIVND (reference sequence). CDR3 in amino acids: CASSMTVYTGELFF. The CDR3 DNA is TGTGCCAGTAGTATGACCGTTTACACCGGGGAGCTGTTTTTT. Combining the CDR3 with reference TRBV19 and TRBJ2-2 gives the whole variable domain DGGITQSPKYLFRKEGQNVTLSCEQNLNHDAMYWYRQDPGQGLRLIYYSQIVNDFQKGDIAEGYSVSREKKESFPLTVTSAQKNPTAFYLCASSMTVYTGELFFGEGSRLTVL.

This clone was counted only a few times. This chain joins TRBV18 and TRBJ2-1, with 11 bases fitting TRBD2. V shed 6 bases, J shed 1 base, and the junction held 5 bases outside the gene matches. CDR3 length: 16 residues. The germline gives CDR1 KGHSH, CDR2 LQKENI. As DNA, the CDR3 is TGTGCCAGCTCGCTAGCGGGAGGAGGGTCCTACAATGAGCAGTTCTTC. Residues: CASSLAGGGSYNEQFF. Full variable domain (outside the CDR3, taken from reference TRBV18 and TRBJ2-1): NAGVMQNPRHLVRRRGQEARLRCSPMKGHSHVYWYRQLPEEGLKFMVYLQKENIIDESGMPKERFSAEFPKEGPSILRIQQVVRGDSAAYFCASSLAGGGSYNEQFFGPGTRLTVL.

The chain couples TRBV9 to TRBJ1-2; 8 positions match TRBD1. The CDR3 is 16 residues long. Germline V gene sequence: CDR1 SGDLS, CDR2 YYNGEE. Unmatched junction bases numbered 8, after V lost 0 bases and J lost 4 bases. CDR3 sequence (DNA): TGTGCCAGCAGCGTAGGAACAGGGGGTGGTCGCTATGGCTACACCTTC. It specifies CASSVGTGGGRYGYTF.

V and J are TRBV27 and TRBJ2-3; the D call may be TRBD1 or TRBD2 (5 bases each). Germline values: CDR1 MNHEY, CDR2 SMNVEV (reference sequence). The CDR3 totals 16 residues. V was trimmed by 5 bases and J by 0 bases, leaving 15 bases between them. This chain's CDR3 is CASSQSGPKSTDTQYF. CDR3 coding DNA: TGTGCCAGCAGTCAATCGGGACCGAAAAGCACAGATACGCAGTATTTT.

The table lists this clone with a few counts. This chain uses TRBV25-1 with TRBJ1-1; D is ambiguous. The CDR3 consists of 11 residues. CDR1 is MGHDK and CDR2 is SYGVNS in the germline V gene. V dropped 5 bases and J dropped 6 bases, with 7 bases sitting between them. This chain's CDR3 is CASSSFSEAFF. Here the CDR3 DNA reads TGTGCCAGCAGTAGTTTCTCTGAAGCTTTCTTT.

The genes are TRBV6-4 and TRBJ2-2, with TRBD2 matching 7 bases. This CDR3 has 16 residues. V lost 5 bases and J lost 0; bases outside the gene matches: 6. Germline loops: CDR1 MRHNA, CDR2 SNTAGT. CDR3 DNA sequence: TGTGCCAGCAGTCCACTCGGGGGGACGAACACCGGGGAGCTGTTTTTT. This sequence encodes CASSPLGGTNTGELFF.